These 22 T cell receptor beta chains were sequenced from one sample in a study of shared clonotypes between healthy human individuals. Clones were sequenced by immunoSEQ multiplex PCR, and TCRdb holds only the in-frame ones, with some missing. The repertoire holds 1.5 million to 2.5 million clones, with about 95% as singletons. CD8 cells regarded as naive lacked CD45RO, were positively chosen for CCR7, and omitted terminally differentiated effector memory CD45RA+ cells. The sequenced sample consisted of naive CD8+ T cells sorted from blood. The receptors here all came from a man younger than 35 in good health.

Comment on this clone: In the same sample, other DNA sequences code for this CDR3. The V and J genes are TRBV10-3 and TRBJ2-3; D uncertain. The ends were cut back, 3 bases at V and 1 base at J, with 5 bases in the middle. This CDR3 is built from 13 residues. Germline V gives CDR1 ENHRY, CDR2 SYGVKD. The DNA of the CDR3 is TGTGCCATCAGTGATCGGGGCACAGATACGCAGTATTTT. Residues: CAISDRGTDTQYF.

This chain joins TRBV7-8 and TRBJ2-1; 8 bases are shared with TRBD2. The junction had 15 bases not matched to a gene; V was cut back by 2 bases and J by 6 bases. The CDR3 runs to 18 residues. Germline V gene data show CDR1 as SGHVS and CDR2 as FQNEAQ. CDR3 coding DNA: TGTGCCAGCAGCTTAAGTCGTCTAGCGGGTATGCGTAGCAATGAGCAGTTCTTC. Its translation is CASSLSRLAGMRSNEQFF.

V gene TRBV7-9 combines with J gene TRBJ2-7; perhaps TRBD1 as D (5 bases). Germline V gene lookup returns CDR1 SEHNR and CDR2 FQNEAQ (reference sequence). With 2 bases removed from V and 7 bases from J, the gap between germline ends came to 9 bases. The CDR3 has 12 amino acids. The CDR3 loop is CASSLMDKEQYF. The CDR3 nucleotides are TGTGCCAGCAGCTTAATGGACAAAGAGCAGTACTTC.

In the case of this clone: Additional DNA sequences in this sample encode the identical CDR3. The rearrangement joins TRBV13 to TRBJ2-3; D is unclear. V lost 3 bases, J lost 2 bases, and 3 bases lay in between. The germline CDR1 and CDR2 sequences are PRHDT and FYEKMQ (reference sequence). CDR3 size: 12 residues. CDR3 amino acids: CASSFSTDTQYF. The CDR3 region has the DNA TGTGCCAGCAGCTTCTCCACAGATACGCAGTATTTT.

This clone was counted a single time. This rearrangement joins TRBV7-9 to TRBJ1-2; the D gene is possibly TRBD1 (5 bases). Germline V gene data show CDR1 as SEHNR and CDR2 as FQNEAQ (reference sequence). The CDR3 runs to 14 residues. The V end lost 3 bases, the J end lost 4 bases, and 12 bases lay between the germline ends. The CDR3 region is CASSLDTGLYGYTF. The CDR3 nucleotides are TGTGCCAGCAGCTTGGATACAGGCCTCTATGGCTACACCTTC. Combining the CDR3 with reference TRBV7-9 and TRBJ1-2 gives the whole variable domain DTGVSQNPRHKITKRGQNVTFRCDPISEHNRLYWYRQTLGQGPEFLTYFQNEAQLEKSRLLSDRFSAERPKGSFSTLEIQRTEQGDSAMYLCASSLDTGLYGYTFGSGTRLTVV.

The rearrangement uses TRBV7-6 and TRBJ1-5; TRBD1 matches 7 bases. Germline loops: CDR1 SGHVS, CDR2 FNYEAQ. This CDR3 is 17 amino acids long. V was pared by 1 base and J by 1 base, with 7 bases of the junction left unmatched. The DNA for the CDR3 is TGTGCCAGCAGCTTAGAAACAGGGGTGTGGAGCAATCAGCCCCAGCATTTT. It encodes CASSLETGVWSNQPQHF.

V usage is TRBV5-4 and J usage is TRBJ1-6; D unresolved. With 0 bases removed from V and 3 bases from J, the gap between germline ends came to 7 bases. Germline lookup yields CDR1 SGHNT and CDR2 YYREEE (reference sequence). The CDR3 loop spans 15 amino acids. The CDR3 here is CASSLGASYNSPLHF. The CDR3 DNA reads as TGTGCCAGCAGCTTGGGTGCCAGCTATAATTCACCCCTCCACTTT.

This chain joins TRBV6-5 and TRBJ1-1, with 7 bases that match TRBD1. Germline CDR1 and CDR2: MNHEY and SVGAGI. CDR3 size: 11 residues. V gave up 7 bases and J gave up 8 bases; unmatched junction bases: 4. Written as DNA, the CDR3 is TGTGCCAGCAATAACAGGGGAGAAGCTTTCTTT. Residues: CASNNRGEAFF.

The rearrangement links TRBV9 to TRBJ2-7; TRBD1 matches at 9 bases. The CDR3 spans 13 residues. Germline-derived CDR1 and CDR2 are SGDLS and YYNGEE. J was trimmed by 7 bases and V by 4 bases; bases with no gene match: 6. The CDR3 is CASSSTGGSEQYF. The CDR3 DNA reads as TGTGCCAGCAGCTCCACAGGGGGCTCGGAGCAGTACTTC.

The V call is TRBV5-1, the J call TRBJ2-3; D gene uncertain. The germline V and J ends were trimmed by 0 bases and 3 bases, with 11 bases remaining between them. The CDR3 totals 15 residues. From germline, CDR1 is SGHRS and CDR2 YFSETQ. The CDR3 DNA sequence: TGCGCCAGCAGCTTGGAGGCTAGTAGGACAGATACGCAGTATTTT. It yields the protein CASSLEASRTDTQYF.

CDR3 nucleotides: TGTGCCAGCAGCCCAGCCGGGACAGAGGGGGCCCGGCGGAATTCACCCCTCCACTTT. It encodes CASSPAGTEGARRNSPLHF. The chain links TRBV9 to TRBJ1-6; 7 bases are a match to TRBD1. V lost 4 bases and J lost 7; bases outside the gene matches: 20. Germline-derived CDR1 and CDR2 are SGDLS and YYNGEE. This CDR3 comprises 19 residues.

The chain links TRBV4-3 to TRBJ2-1; D is perhaps TRBD2 (8 bases). The V gene lost 2 bases and the J gene lost 7 bases, with 18 bases spanning the gap. The CDR3 contains 16 residues. Germline CDR1 reads LGHNA; CDR2 reads YSLEER. CDR3 loop: CASSQWDSGSRNEQFF. As DNA, the CDR3 is TGCGCCAGCAGCCAATGGGACAGCGGGAGCCGGAATGAGCAGTTCTTC.

The chain recombines TRBV9 with TRBJ2-1, with D perhaps matching TRBD2 (5 bases). This CDR3 is built from 15 residues. In germline, CDR1 is SGDLS, CDR2 YYNGEE. V lost 0 bases, J lost 4 bases, and 11 bases lay in between. The CDR3 DNA follows: TGTGCCAGCAGCGTAGGGGGAGACGCTTACAATGAGCAGTTCTTC. As protein: CASSVGGDAYNEQFF.

The CDR3 reads CASSPRTGSDIQYF. The CDR3 nucleotides are TGTGCCAGCAGTCCCAGGACAGGGAGTGACATTCAGTACTTC. V usage is TRBV27 and J usage is TRBJ2-4, with 8 bases identical to TRBD1. Trimming at V came to 5 bases and at J to 8 bases, leaving 8 bases not matched to a gene. The CDR3 is 14 residues long. Germline values: CDR1 MNHEY, CDR2 SMNVEV (reference sequence).

This clone showed up just once. The J gene is TRBJ2-2, the V gene TRBV7-6, with TRBD2 matching over 12 bases. J gave up 4 bases and V 1 base, and 4 bases lay outside the gene matches. Looked up from germline, CDR1 is SGHVS and CDR2 is FNYEAQ. The CDR3 consists of 17 residues. The CDR3 here is CASSLGLAGGLTGELFF. CDR3 nucleotides: TGTGCCAGCAGCTTAGGGCTAGCGGGAGGGCTCACCGGGGAGCTGTTTTTT.

The chain links TRBV5-6 to TRBJ2-4, with D perhaps TRBD2 (6 bases). Germline V gene lookup returns CDR1 SGHDT and CDR2 YYEEEE. This CDR3 contains 16 residues. V lost 1 base to trimming and J lost 0 bases, with 11 bases between them. CDR3 in amino acids: CASSLMQEGAKNIQYF. CDR3 nucleotide sequence: TGTGCCAGCAGCTTGATGCAGGAGGGAGCCAAAAACATTCAGTACTTC.

This clone has a single count. The gene calls are TRBV9 and TRBJ2-1; TRBD2 aligns across 14 bases. CDR1 and CDR2 (germline): SGDLS, YYNGEE. V dropped 3 bases and J dropped 8; count of bases not matched to a gene: 4. The CDR3 consists of 15 residues. DNA for the CDR3: TGTGCCAGCAGCGGGGGGACTAGCGGGAGTGATGAGCAGTTCTTC. It translates to CASSGGTSGSDEQFF. The full variable domain, in which reference TRBV9 and TRBJ2-1 provide the parts outside the CDR3, is DSGVTQTPKHLITATGQRVTLRCSPRSGDLSVYWYQQSLDQGLQFLIQYYNGEERAKGNILERFSAQQFPDLHSELNLSSLELGDSALYFCASSGGTSGSDEQFFGPGTRLTVL.

This chain links TRBV19 with TRBJ2-7; 7 bases are shared with TRBD1. The germline gives CDR1 LNHDA, CDR2 SQIVND (reference sequence). This CDR3 contains 15 residues. The V gene end was trimmed by 6 bases and the J gene end by 0 bases; junction bases not matched to a gene: 8. CDR3 sequence (DNA): TGTGCCAGTAGATACCGGGACAGTAGCTCCTACGAGCAGTACTTC. Amino acid sequence: CASRYRDSSSYEQYF.

To note about this clone: Other DNA sequences of this sample code for an identical CDR3. The chain combines TRBV7-9 with TRBJ2-2, with no clear D. CDR3 length: 13 amino acids. Germline V gene data show CDR1 as SEHNR and CDR2 as FQNEAQ (reference sequence). V lost 5 bases to trimming and J lost 4 bases, with 8 bases between them. The DNA for the CDR3 is TGTGCCAGCAGCCTACGTCTCACCGGGGAGCTGTTTTTT. It yields the protein CASSLRLTGELFF.

The genes are TRBV4-1 and TRBJ1-5, with D tentatively TRBD1 (5 bases). V dropped 4 bases and J dropped 0 bases, with 7 bases sitting between them. CDR3 length equals 14 residues. Germline lookup yields CDR1 MGHRA and CDR2 YSYEKL. The CDR3 reads CASSLDSSNQPQHF. The DNA of the CDR3 is TGCGCCAGCAGCCTCGACAGTAGCAATCAGCCCCAGCATTTT.

This chain uses TRBV4-1 with TRBJ2-3; possibly TRBD2 for D (6 bases). V was cut by 8 bases and J by 4 bases, with 22 bases left in between. The CDR3 totals 16 residues. Germline loops: CDR1 MGHRA, CDR2 YSYEKL. The CDR3 loop is CASSPEGRLGADTQYF. In DNA form, the CDR3 reads TGCGCCAGCTCCCCCGAGGGGAGACTAGGCGCAGATACGCAGTATTTT.

This clone has only one observation. V is TRBV7-9 and J is TRBJ2-3; no definite D call. The CDR3 consists of 17 residues. CDR1 is SEHNR and CDR2 is FQNEAQ in the germline V gene (reference sequence). Trimming left V 4 bases short and J 5 bases short, with 22 bases between. The CDR3 is CASSSSKLGYGGDTQYF. Written as DNA, the CDR3 is TGTGCCAGCAGCTCCTCTAAGTTGGGATACGGTGGAGATACGCAGTATTTT.